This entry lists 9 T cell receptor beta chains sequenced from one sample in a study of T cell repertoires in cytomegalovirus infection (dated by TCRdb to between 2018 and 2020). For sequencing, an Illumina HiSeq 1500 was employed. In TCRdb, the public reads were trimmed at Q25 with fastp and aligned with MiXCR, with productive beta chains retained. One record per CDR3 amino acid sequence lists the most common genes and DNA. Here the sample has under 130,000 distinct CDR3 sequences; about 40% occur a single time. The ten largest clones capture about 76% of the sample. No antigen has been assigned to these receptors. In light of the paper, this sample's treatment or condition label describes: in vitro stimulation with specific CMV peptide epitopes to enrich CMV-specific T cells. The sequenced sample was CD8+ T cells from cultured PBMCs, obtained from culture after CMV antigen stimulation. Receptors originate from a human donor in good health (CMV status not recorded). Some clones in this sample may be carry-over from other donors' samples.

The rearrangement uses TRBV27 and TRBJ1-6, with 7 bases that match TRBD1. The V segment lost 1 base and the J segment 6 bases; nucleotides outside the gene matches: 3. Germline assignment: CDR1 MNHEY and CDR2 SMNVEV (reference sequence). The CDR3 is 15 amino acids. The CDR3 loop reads CASSLYGTVNSPLHF. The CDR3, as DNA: TGTGCCAGCAGTTTATACGGGACAGTTAATTCACCCCTCCACTTT.

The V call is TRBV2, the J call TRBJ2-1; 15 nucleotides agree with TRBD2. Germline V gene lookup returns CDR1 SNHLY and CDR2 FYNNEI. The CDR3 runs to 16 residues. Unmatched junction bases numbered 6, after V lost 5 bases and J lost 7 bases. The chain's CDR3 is CASSSGLAGGRNEQFF. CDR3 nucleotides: TGTGCCAGCAGTTCGGGACTAGCGGGGGGCCGGAATGAGCAGTTCTTC.

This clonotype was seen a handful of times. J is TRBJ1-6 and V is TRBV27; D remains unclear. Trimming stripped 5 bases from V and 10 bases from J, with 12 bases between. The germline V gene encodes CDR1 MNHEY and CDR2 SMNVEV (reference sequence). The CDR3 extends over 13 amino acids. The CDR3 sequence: CASSPSTESPLHF. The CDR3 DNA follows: TGTGCCAGCAGTCCCTCAACGGAATCACCCCTCCACTTT.

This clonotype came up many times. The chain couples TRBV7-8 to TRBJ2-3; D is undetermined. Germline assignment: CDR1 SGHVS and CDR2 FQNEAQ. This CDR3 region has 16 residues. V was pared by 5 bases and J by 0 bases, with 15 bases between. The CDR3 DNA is TGTGCCAGCAGCCTAGAGGCAGGTTGGAGCACAGATACGCAGTATTTT. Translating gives CASSLEAGWSTDTQYF. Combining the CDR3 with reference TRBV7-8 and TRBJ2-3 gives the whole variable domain GAGVSQSPRYKVAKRGQDVALRCDPISGHVSLFWYQQALGQGPEFLTYFQNEAQLDKSGLPSDRFFAERPEGSVSTLKIQRTQQEDSAVYLCASSLEAGWSTDTQYFGPGTRLTVL.

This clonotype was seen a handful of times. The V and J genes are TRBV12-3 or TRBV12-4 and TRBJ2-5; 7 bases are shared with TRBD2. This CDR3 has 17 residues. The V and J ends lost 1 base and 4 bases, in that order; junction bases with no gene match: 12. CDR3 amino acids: CASSLDVGAGSAETQYF. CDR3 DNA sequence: TGTGCCAGCAGTTTAGATGTTGGAGCGGGGTCTGCAGAGACCCAGTACTTC.

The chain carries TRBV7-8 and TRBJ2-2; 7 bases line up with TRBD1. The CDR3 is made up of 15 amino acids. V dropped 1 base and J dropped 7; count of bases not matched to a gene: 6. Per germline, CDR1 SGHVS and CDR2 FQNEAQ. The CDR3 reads CASSLGTGDSGELFF. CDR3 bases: TGTGCCAGCAGCTTAGGCACAGGGGACAGCGGGGAGCTGTTTTTT.

CDR3 sequence (DNA): TGTGCCAGCAGCTCCTGGACAGGCAGCATCAATGAGCAGTTCTTC. Encoded protein: CASSSWTGSINEQFF. The V and J genes are TRBV5-6 and TRBJ2-1, with TRBD1 identical over 7 bases. There are 15 residues in the CDR3. Per the germline V gene, CDR1 is SGHDT and CDR2 is YYEEEE. J was trimmed by 6 bases and V by 3 bases; bases with no gene match: 9.

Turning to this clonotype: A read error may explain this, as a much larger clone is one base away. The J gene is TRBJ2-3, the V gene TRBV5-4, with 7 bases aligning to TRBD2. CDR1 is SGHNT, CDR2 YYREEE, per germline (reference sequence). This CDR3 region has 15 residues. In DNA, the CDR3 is TGTGACAGCAGCCTGGCGGGCGGGGGTGGCGATACGCAGTATTTT. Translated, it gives CDSSLAGGGGDTQYF.

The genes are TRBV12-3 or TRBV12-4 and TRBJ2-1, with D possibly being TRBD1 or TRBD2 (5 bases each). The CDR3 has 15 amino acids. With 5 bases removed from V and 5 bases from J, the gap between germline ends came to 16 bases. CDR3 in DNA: TGTGCCAGCAGTAGCTTTGTGGGGGTCCACAATGAGCAGTTCTTC. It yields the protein CASSSFVGVHNEQFF.